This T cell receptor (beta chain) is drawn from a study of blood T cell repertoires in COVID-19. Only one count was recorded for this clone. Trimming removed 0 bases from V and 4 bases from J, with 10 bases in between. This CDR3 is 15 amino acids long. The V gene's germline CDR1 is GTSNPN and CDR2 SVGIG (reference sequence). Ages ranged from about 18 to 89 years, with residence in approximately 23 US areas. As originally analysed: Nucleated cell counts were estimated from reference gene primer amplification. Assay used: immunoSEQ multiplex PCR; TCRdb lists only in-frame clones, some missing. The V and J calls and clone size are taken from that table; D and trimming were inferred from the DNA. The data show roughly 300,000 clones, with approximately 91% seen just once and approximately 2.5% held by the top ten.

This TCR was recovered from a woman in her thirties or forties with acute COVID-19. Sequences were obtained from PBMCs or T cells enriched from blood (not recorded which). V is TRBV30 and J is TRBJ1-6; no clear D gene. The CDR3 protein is CAWSVQRQYNSPLHF. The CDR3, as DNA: TGTGCCTGGAGTGTACAGCGGCAGTATAATTCACCCCTCCACTTT.